The 3 T cell receptor beta chains below were found in one sample sequenced in a study of OX40 agonist ivuxolimab in advanced cancers. Sequencing was performed with immunoSEQ multiplex PCR; in TCRdb, only in-frame clones are kept and a portion is missing. Here the sample spans 85,000 to 130,000 clones, about nine tenths being singletons. The material sequenced was CD4+ or CD8+ T cells sorted from blood, taken in a trial of the OX40 agonist ivuxolimab. The receptors here all came from an adult with an advanced solid tumor such as melanoma, head and neck, liver or kidney cancer.

The chain carries TRBV29-1 and TRBJ2-1; 8 bases align to TRBD2. The CDR3 sequence is 16 residues long. CDR1 is SQVTM, CDR2 ANQGSEA, per germline. Losses at the gene ends were 5 bases for V and 1 base for J; bases not matched to a gene: 10. As DNA, the CDR3 is TGCAGCGTTCGGTCGGGTAGCGGGACTTCCTACAATGAGCAGTTCTTC. It encodes CSVRSGSGTSYNEQFF.

This clone was seen once. The rearrangement uses TRBV12-5 and TRBJ2-5; 13 bases are a match to TRBD2. Germline lookup yields CDR1 LGHNT and CDR2 FRNRAP. The CDR3 loop spans 19 amino acids. Trimming removed 2 bases from V and 2 bases from J; junction bases left unmatched: 11. The chain's CDR3 is CASGLTHDGTSGIQETQYF. The CDR3 DNA sequence: TGTGCTAGTGGTTTGACGCACGACGGGACTAGCGGGATTCAAGAGACCCAGTACTTC.

This clone came up once. The rearrangement joins TRBV6-1 to TRBJ1-3; tentatively, D is TRBD1 (6 bases). The CDR3 spans 13 residues. Germline CDR1 reads MNHNS; CDR2 reads SASEGT. The germline V and J ends were trimmed by 7 bases and 3 bases, with 10 bases remaining between them. The CDR3: CASIRQVGNTIYF. Written as DNA, the CDR3 is TGTGCCAGCATTCGACAGGTTGGAAACACCATATATTTT.